This T cell receptor (beta chain) was sequenced for a study of blood T cell repertoires in COVID-19. As for the study in general: Whether acute or convalescent, the COVID-19 samples came from the United States, Italy and Spain. PBMCs, B-cell-depleted T cells, or T cells provided the cDNA or gDNA that made up the material.

Authors' analysis steps: Counts of nucleated cells, estimated from reference gene primer amplification, were obtained. Clones were read by immunoSEQ multiplex PCR, and TCRdb kept only the in-frame ones, dropping some. V, J and clone size were drawn from that table, and D and trimming were deduced from the DNA. The sample contains under 350,000 clones, more than 80% of which appear only once. Enrolled during active infection, Seattle patients were then followed longitudinally. This CDR3 has 18 residues. J was trimmed by 4 bases and V by 0 bases; bases with no gene match: 14. Germline V lookup: CDR1 SGDLS, CDR2 YYNGEE.

Sequencing was performed on peripheral blood. This TCR came from a woman aged 30 to 39 with COVID-19, enrolled during active disease. This chain connects TRBV9 to TRBJ1-1; 8 nucleotides agree with TRBD1. The CDR3 is CASSVAPGQGAAGTEAFF. In DNA, the CDR3 is TGTGCCAGCAGCGTAGCCCCTGGGCAGGGGGCTGCCGGCACTGAAGCTTTCTTT.